This T cell receptor (beta chain) stems from a study of CD8+CD57+ T cells in acquired aplastic anemia. On the study more broadly: The DNA of sorted CD4+ and CD8+ cells averaged approximately 3.3 ug. Roughly 10.8 million reads were obtained on average for healthy donor CD4+ cells.

Genomic DNA acted as the template from which TCR beta VDJ combination and CDR3 sequence profiling were carried out. TCRdb itself ran the reads through MiXCR, one entry per CDR3 protein. The sample lists 60,000 to 75,000 distinct CDR3 sequences, around 55% occurring once. This clonotype was recorded a few times. Its antigen is unknown. Study results and caveats: Patients and controls were not found to differ significantly in CD8+ Simpson's diversity. A set of around 30 CD8+ CDR3 sequences was shared between patients and controls, and these sequences appeared highly expressed in patients.

The CDR3 runs to 11 residues. Germline V CDR1 and CDR2: SQVTM, ANQGSEA. The ends were cut back, 4 bases at V and 6 bases at J, with 9 bases in the middle. The rearrangement uses TRBV29-1 and TRBJ1-1; D is uncertain. The sequenced material came from sorted CD4+, CD8+, or CD8+CD57+ T cells (not recorded which) from PBMCs. This sequence was found in a human donor in good health, serving as a control. CDR3 in amino acids: CSVVTASEAFF. In nucleotides, the CDR3 is TGCAGCGTTGTTACAGCCTCTGAAGCTTTCTTT.